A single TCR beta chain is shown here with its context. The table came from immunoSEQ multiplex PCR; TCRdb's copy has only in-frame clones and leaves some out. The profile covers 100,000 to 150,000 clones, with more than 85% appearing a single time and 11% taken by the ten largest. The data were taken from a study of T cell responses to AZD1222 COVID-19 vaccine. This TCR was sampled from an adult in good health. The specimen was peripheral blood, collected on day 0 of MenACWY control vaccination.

The CDR3 bases are TGCGCCAGCAGCTTGGCGCGGGGGCTAAACGAGCAGTACTTC. Amino acids: CASSLARGLNEQYF. The chain employs TRBV5-1 and TRBJ2-7; possible D gene TRBD2, 7 bases. CDR1 is SGHRS, CDR2 YFSETQ, per germline. The ends were cut back, 0 bases at V and 5 bases at J, with 12 bases in the middle. The CDR3 totals 14 residues. The full variable domain, rest sourced from reference TRBV5-1 and TRBJ2-7, is KAGVTQTPRYLIKTRGQQVTLSCSPISGHRSVSWYQQTPGQGLQFLFEYFSETQRNKGNFPGRFSGRQFSNSRSEMNVSTLELGDSALYLCASSLARGLNEQYFGPGTRLTVT.